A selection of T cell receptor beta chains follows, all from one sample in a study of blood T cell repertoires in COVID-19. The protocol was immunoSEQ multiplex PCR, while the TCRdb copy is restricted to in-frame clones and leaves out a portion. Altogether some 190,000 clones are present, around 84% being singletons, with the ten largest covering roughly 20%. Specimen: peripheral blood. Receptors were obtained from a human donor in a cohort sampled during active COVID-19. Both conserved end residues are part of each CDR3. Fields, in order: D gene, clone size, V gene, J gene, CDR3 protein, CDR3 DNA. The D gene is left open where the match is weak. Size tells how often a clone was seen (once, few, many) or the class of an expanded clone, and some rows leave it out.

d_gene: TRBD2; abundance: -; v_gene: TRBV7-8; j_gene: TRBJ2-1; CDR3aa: CASSPTSASYNEQFF; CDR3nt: TGTGCCAGCAGCCCGACTAGCGCTTCCTACAATGAGCAGTTCTTC
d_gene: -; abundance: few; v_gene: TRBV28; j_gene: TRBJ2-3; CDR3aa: CASRETLSRADTQYF; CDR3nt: TGTGCCAGCAGAGAGACACTCTCTCGAGCAGATACGCAGTATTTT
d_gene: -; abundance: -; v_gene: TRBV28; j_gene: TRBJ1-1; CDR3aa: CASSLSGVLGTEAFF; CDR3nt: TGTGCCAGCAGTTTATCAGGGGTTCTAGGTACTGAAGCTTTCTTT
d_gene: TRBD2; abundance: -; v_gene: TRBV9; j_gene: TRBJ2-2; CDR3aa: CASSVLLSGTSGRTGELFF; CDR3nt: TGTGCCAGCAGTGTCCTCCTATCCGGGACTAGCGGGAGAACCGGGGAGCTGTTTTTT
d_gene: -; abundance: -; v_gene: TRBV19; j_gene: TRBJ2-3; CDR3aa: CASSIRQITDTQYF; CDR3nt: TGTGCCAGTAGTATAAGACAGATCACAGATACGCAGTATTTT
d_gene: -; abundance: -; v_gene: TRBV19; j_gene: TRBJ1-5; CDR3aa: CASSIPNQPQHF; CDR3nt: TGTGCCAGTAGTATCCCGAATCAGCCCCAGCATTTT
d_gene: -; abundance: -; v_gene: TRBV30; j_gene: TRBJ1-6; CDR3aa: CAWSVQSSSPLHF; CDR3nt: TGTGCCTGGAGTGTTCAAAGTAGTTCACCCCTCCACTTT
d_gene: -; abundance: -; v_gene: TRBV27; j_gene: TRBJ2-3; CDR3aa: CASSLWGKTRRGNTDTQYF; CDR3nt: TGTGCCAGCAGTTTATGGGGCAAGACGAGGAGGGGAAACACAGATACGCAGTATTTT
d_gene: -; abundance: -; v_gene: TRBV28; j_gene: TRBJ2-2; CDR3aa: CASSTGQLYSVPGELFF; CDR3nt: TGTGCCAGCAGTACCGGACAGTTGTATTCCGTACCCGGGGAGCTGTTTTTT
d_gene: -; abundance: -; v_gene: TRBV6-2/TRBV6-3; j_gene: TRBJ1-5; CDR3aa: CASSYLGGGGQPQHF; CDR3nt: TGTGCCAGCAGTTACCTTGGGGGCGGGGGGCAGCCCCAGCATTTT
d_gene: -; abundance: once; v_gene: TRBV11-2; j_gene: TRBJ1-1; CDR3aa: CASSLGLPGGYAFF; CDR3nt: TGTGCCAGCAGCTTGGGACTTCCCGGCGGGTATGCTTTCTTT
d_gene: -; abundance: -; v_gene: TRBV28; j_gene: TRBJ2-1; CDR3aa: CASSFSWEYPYNEQFF; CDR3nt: TGTGCCAGCAGTTTCAGTTGGGAGTACCCCTACAATGAGCAGTTCTTC
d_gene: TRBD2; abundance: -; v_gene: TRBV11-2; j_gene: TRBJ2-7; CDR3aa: CASSLSDSGSYEQYF; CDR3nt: TGTGCCAGCAGCTTATCTGATAGCGGGAGCTACGAGCAGTACTTC
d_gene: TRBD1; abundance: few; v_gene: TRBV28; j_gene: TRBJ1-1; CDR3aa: CASSIQGAAFF; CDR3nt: TGTGCCAGCAGTATACAGGGGGCCGCTTTCTTT
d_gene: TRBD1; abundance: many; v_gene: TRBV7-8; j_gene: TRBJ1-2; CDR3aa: CASSLAITGASGYTF; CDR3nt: TGTGCCAGCAGCTTAGCGATCACAGGGGCTAGTGGCTACACCTTC